These 3 T cell receptor beta chains were sequenced from one sample in a study of T cells after yellow fever vaccination. TCRdb redid the calling of the 5' RACE reads with MiXCR, one entry per CDR3 protein. The sample holds around 500,000 distinct CDR3 sequences; about a fifth are singletons and the top ten take roughly a sixth. Sample: PBMCs, taken less than 25 days after the first yellow fever vaccination. The receptors were gathered from a man aged 18 to 30 who received the YFV17D yellow fever vaccine.

V gene TRBV5-1 combines with J gene TRBJ2-1, with D perhaps being TRBD1 or TRBD2 (5 bases each). The CDR3 is 14 amino acids. V dropped 0 bases and J dropped 9 bases, with 13 bases sitting between them. Germline V gene sequence: CDR1 SGHRS, CDR2 YFSETQ. CDR3 amino acids: CASSLAIWGTEQFF. CDR3 sequence (DNA): TGCGCCAGCAGCTTGGCCATTTGGGGGACTGAGCAGTTCTTC.

This clonotype was seen a few times. This chain uses TRBV4-3 with TRBJ2-1; the D call may be TRBD1 or TRBD2 (6 bases each). The germline V and J ends were trimmed by 5 bases and 2 bases, with 16 bases remaining between them. The CDR3 runs 16 residues. Germline loops: CDR1 LGHNA, CDR2 YSLEER. The CDR3 protein is CASSLEGGMAYNEQFF. CDR3 nucleotide sequence: TGCGCCAGCAGCTTGGAGGGGGGAATGGCCTACAATGAGCAGTTCTTC.

This clonotype was counted only a few times. The genes are TRBV30 and TRBJ2-3, with 8 nucleotides matching TRBD2. Germline V CDR1 and CDR2: GTSNPN, SVGIG (reference sequence). The CDR3 consists of 13 residues. With V trimmed by 5 bases and J by 2 bases, 3 bases remained unmatched. The CDR3 reads CAWERGNTDTQYF. CDR3 coding DNA: TGTGCCTGGGAGCGGGGGAACACAGATACGCAGTATTTT.